These T cell receptor beta chains were read from a single sample in a study of neurological immune-mediated disorders. TCRdb itself ran the 5' RACE reads through MiXCR, one entry per CDR3 protein. The table has 35,000 to 40,000 distinct CDR3 sequences, approximately 10% seen once. Sequencing was done on a sample of CD4+ T cells from blood. The source is a woman aged 25 to 39 with HTLV-1-associated myelopathy (HAM/TSP). CDR3s include the opening cysteine and the closing phenylalanine or tryptophan. Fields, in order: D gene, V gene, clone size, J gene, CDR3 protein, CDR3 DNA. A D gene is named only where the DNA matches it firmly. Expanded clones get a size class; other rows say once, few or many, or leave the size out.

NA	TRBV11-2	many	TRBJ1-6	CASSPTFNSPLHF	TGTGCCAGCAGCCCGACCTTTAATTCACCCCTCCACTTT
NA	TRBV20-1	medium-sized	TRBJ1-3	CSARKGSGNTIYF	TGCAGTGCTAGAAAGGGGTCTGGAAACACCATATATTTT
NA	TRBV20-1	many	TRBJ2-5	CSARGFQETQYF	TGCAGTGCAAGAGGGTTCCAAGAGACCCAGTACTTC
TRBD2	TRBV30	few	TRBJ2-1	CAWGGGPYNEQFF	TGTGCCTGGGGCGGGGGACCCTACAATGAGCAGTTCTTC
TRBD2	TRBV5-1	many	TRBJ2-3	CASSLPNPSGSTDTQYF	TGCGCCAGCAGCTTGCCTAATCCTAGCGGTAGCACAGATACGCAGTATTTT
NA	TRBV5-5	medium-sized	TRBJ2-6	CASTPGNGVRANVLTF	TGTGCCAGCACTCCTGGGAACGGGGTTAGGGCCAACGTCCTGACTTTC
NA	TRBV3-1	few	TRBJ2-1	CASSLGTAANEQFF	TGTGCCAGCAGCCTCGGGACTGCCGCCAATGAGCAGTTCTTC
NA	TRBV28	many	TRBJ2-1	CASSLISLKHNEQFF	TGTGCCAGCAGTTTAATAAGTCTCAAACACAATGAGCAGTTCTTC
TRBD1	TRBV5-6	many	TRBJ2-1	CASSFSPGQYNEQFF	TGTGCCAGCAGCTTTTCTCCGGGACAGTACAATGAGCAGTTCTTC
TRBD1	TRBV14	many	TRBJ2-7	CASSPPGGASYEQYF	TGTGCCAGCAGCCCACCAGGGGGCGCTTCCTACGAGCAGTACTTC
NA	TRBV5-1	many	TRBJ1-1	CASSLQTLVGEAFF	TGCGCCAGCAGCCTCCAGACATTAGTGGGTGAAGCTTTCTTT
NA	TRBV6-1	many	TRBJ1-1	CASSGVWWTANTEAFF	TGTGCCAGCAGTGGGGTCTGGTGGACTGCGAACACTGAAGCTTTCTTT
NA	TRBV20-1	many	TRBJ2-4	CSATRRGTDKNIQYF	TGCAGTGCTACCCGACGCGGGACAGACAAAAACATTCAGTACTTC
NA	TRBV20-1	many	TRBJ2-7	CSARGGVSYEQYF	TGCAGTGCTAGGGGGGGTGTCTCCTACGAGCAGTACTTC
TRBD1	TRBV20-1	many	TRBJ2-7	CSASRDRTYEQYF	TGCAGTGCCAGCAGGGACAGAACCTACGAGCAGTACTTC
NA	TRBV2	many	TRBJ2-3	CARGGTSIGRADTQYF	TGTGCCAGGGGGGGCACTAGCATCGGTCGCGCAGATACGCAGTATTTT
NA	TRBV20-1	many	TRBJ1-1	CSPRGGGTEAFF	TGCAGTCCCAGGGGAGGGGGCACTGAAGCTTTCTTT
NA	TRBV10-1	many	TRBJ2-3	CASSAMTGTSSDTQYF	TGCGCCAGCAGTGCAATGACCGGGACATCCTCAGATACGCAGTATTTT
TRBD1	TRBV5-1	many	TRBJ1-2	CASSPGTGGFGTF	TGCGCCAGCAGCCCAGGGACAGGGGGCTTTGGGACCTTC
TRBD1	TRBV20-1	many	TRBJ1-1	CSAPTGSPQAFF	TGCAGTGCACCGACAGGGTCTCCCCAAGCTTTCTTT
NA	TRBV15	NA	TRBJ1-5	CDTNREVGGQPQHF	TGTGACACCAACAGGGAAGTAGGGGGGCAGCCCCAGCATTTT
NA	TRBV7-9	many	TRBJ2-6	CASSSVIGSGANVLTF	TGTGCCAGCAGCTCAGTCATCGGCTCTGGGGCCAACGTCCTGACTTTC
NA	TRBV24-1	many	TRBJ1-1	CATSDARSGVGTEAFF	TGTGCCACCAGTGATGCTCGCTCAGGGGTGGGGACTGAAGCTTTCTTT
TRBD1	TRBV12-3/TRBV12-4	many	TRBJ1-4	CASKNGLRGRIYEKLFF	TGTGCCAGCAAAAACGGTCTCAGGGGGCGCATTTATGAAAAACTGTTTTTT
NA	TRBV20-1	medium-sized	TRBJ2-5	CSANPGVGETQYF	TGCAGTGCTAATCCCGGCGTAGGGGAGACCCAGTACTTC
NA	TRBV5-1	NA	TRBJ2-3	CASSFYICSAREGQGKVDTQYF	NA
TRBD1	TRBV30	many	TRBJ1-4	CAWSAWDRTNEKLFF	TGTGCCTGGAGTGCTTGGGACAGGACTAATGAAAAACTGTTTTTT
TRBD1	TRBV12-3/TRBV12-4	many	TRBJ2-4	CASSPPGQRNIQYF	TGTGCCAGCAGTCCTCCGGGACAGAGAAACATTCAGTACTTC
NA	TRBV20-1	many	TRBJ1-4	CSAGGTANEKLFF	TGCAGTGCGGGCGGGACTGCTAATGAAAAACTGTTTTTT
NA	TRBV5-1	many	TRBJ1-1	CASSLTTARTYQAFF	TGCGCCAGCAGCTTAACGACAGCCAGAACTTACCAAGCTTTCTTT
NA	TRBV5-1	many	TRBJ2-7	CASSLSIGIGDDEQYF	TGCGCCAGCAGCTTGAGTATTGGGATCGGCGACGACGAGCAGTACTTC
TRBD1	TRBV5-1	many	TRBJ2-2	CASSSRTGGGGTGELFF	TGCGCCAGCAGCTCCAGGACAGGGGGCGGTGGCACCGGGGAGCTGTTTTTT
TRBD2	TRBV5-1	medium-sized	TRBJ2-7	CASSRVPGGEQYF	TGCGCCAGCAGCCGCGTGCCGGGGGGCGAGCAGTACTTC
NA	TRBV9	many	TRBJ1-6	CASSLQGQSPLHF	TGTGCCAGCAGCCTCCAGGGGCAATCACCCCTCCACTTT
TRBD1	TRBV27	many	TRBJ1-1	CASSFAGTGRAFF	TGTGCCAGCAGTTTTGCCGGGACAGGGCGCGCTTTCTTT
NA	TRBV5-6	many	TRBJ1-1	CASSAGGDTEAFF	TGTGCCAGCAGCGCGGGCGGGGACACTGAAGCTTTCTTT